Following are 26 T cell receptor beta chains from one sample sequenced in a study of OX40 agonist ivuxolimab in advanced cancers. Here immunoSEQ multiplex PCR was the method, and the copy in TCRdb shows in-frame clones only, minus some. Of around 65,000 clones in the sample, approximately 86% are singletons; the top ten hold around 5.1%. The source was CD4+ or CD8+ T cells sorted from blood, collected in a trial of the OX40 agonist ivuxolimab. These receptors were taken from an adult with an advanced solid tumor such as melanoma, head and neck, liver or kidney cancer.

The chain employs TRBV5-4 and TRBJ2-3, with TRBD1 as a possible D gene (7 bases). CDR1 and CDR2 from the germline V gene are SGHNT and YYREEE (reference sequence). The CDR3 covers 16 residues. Trimming stripped 7 bases from V and 0 bases from J, with 18 bases between. The CDR3 DNA sequence: TGTGCCAGCCGTCTGAAGGGGGGACAGAGCACAGATACGCAGTATTTT. Translated, it gives CASRLKGGQSTDTQYF.

This chain connects TRBV5-4 to TRBJ2-7; weak D call: TRBD1 (6 bases). The CDR3 extends over 14 amino acids. CDR1 is SGHNT and CDR2 is YYREEE in the germline V gene (reference sequence). The V and J ends lost 6 bases and 3 bases respectively, with 16 bases between them. Here the CDR3 DNA reads TGTGCCAGCACCAAGGGGCAGGGGAACTACGAGCAGTACTTC. Its translation is CASTKGQGNYEQYF. Using reference TRBV5-4 and TRBJ2-7 for the parts outside the CDR3, the full variable domain is ETGVTQSPTHLIKTRGQQVTLRCSSQSGHNTVSWYQQALGQGPQFIFQYYREEENGRGNFPPRFSGLQFPNYSSELNVNALELDDSALYLCASTKGQGNYEQYFGPGTRLTVT.

The chain carries TRBV5-4 and TRBJ1-1; possible D gene TRBD1, 5 bases. CDR3 length equals 15 residues. The V end was cut by 1 base, the J end by 0 bases, with 10 bases between. Germline-derived CDR1 and CDR2 are SGHNT and YYREEE (reference sequence). The CDR3 loop reads CASSLPQAMNTEAFF. CDR3 nucleotides: TGTGCCAGCAGCTTGCCACAGGCTATGAACACTGAAGCTTTCTTT.

The genes are TRBV4-1 and TRBJ1-1; 9 bases are shared with TRBD1. V lost 1 base and J lost 0; bases outside the gene matches: 3. The CDR3 covers 16 residues. The germline V gene encodes CDR1 MGHRA and CDR2 YSYEKL. The DNA of the CDR3 is TGCGCCAGCAGCCAAGGGACAGGGGTGCTGAACACTGAAGCTTTCTTT. This sequence encodes CASSQGTGVLNTEAFF.

The gene calls are TRBV7-3 and TRBJ2-7; either TRBD1 or TRBD2 may fit D (5 bases each). V lost 4 bases to trimming and J lost 3 bases, with 13 bases between them. The CDR3 totals 14 residues. The germline gives CDR1 SGHTA, CDR2 FQGTGA. CDR3 protein: CASSSLGAIYEQYF. CDR3 DNA sequence: TGTGCCAGCAGCTCCCTCGGGGCAATCTACGAGCAGTACTTC. The complete variable domain, with remaining parts taken from reference TRBV7-3 and TRBJ2-7, reads GAGVSQTPSNKVTEKGKYVELRCDPISGHTALYWYRQSLGQGPEFLIYFQGTGAADDSGLPNDRFFAVRPEGSVSTLKIQRTERGDSAVYLCASSSLGAIYEQYFGPGTRLTVT.

The chain couples TRBV6-6 to TRBJ1-1; a weak D match, TRBD1 (6 bases). V was trimmed by 0 bases and J by 2 bases, leaving 10 bases between them. CDR3 length equals 15 residues. Germline V gene lookup returns CDR1 MNHNY and CDR2 SVGAGI (reference sequence). CDR3 region: CASSYSGRGNTEAFF. CDR3 in DNA: TGTGCCAGCAGTTACTCAGGCAGGGGTAACACTGAAGCTTTCTTT.

The chain has TRBV5-1 and TRBJ1-2; 12 positions agree with TRBD1. The CDR3 loop spans 16 amino acids. The ends lost 3 bases at V and 2 bases at J; junction bases unmatched: 5. The germline V gene has CDR1 SGHRS and CDR2 YFSETQ. CDR3 region: CASSSRGQGANYGYTF. The CDR3 DNA reads as TGCGCCAGCAGCTCCCGGGGACAGGGGGCGAACTATGGCTACACCTTC.

This chain links TRBV28 with TRBJ1-5; TRBD1 agrees at 7 bases. This CDR3 spans 15 amino acids. The germline CDR1 and CDR2 sequences are MDHEN and SYDVKM. The J segment lost 2 bases and the V segment lost 1 base, leaving 2 bases of the junction unmatched. The DNA for the CDR3 is TGTGCCAGCAGTTTATTAACAGGGGGCAATCAGCCCCAGCATTTT. It encodes CASSLLTGGNQPQHF.

The CDR3: CASSFIAGGLGEQFF. In nucleotides, the CDR3 is TGCGCCAGCAGCTTCATTGCGGGGGGCTTAGGTGAGCAGTTCTTC. This rearrangement joins TRBV5-1 to TRBJ2-1; 8 positions agree with TRBD2. This CDR3 has 15 residues. V was pared by 2 bases and J by 9 bases, with 10 bases of the junction left unmatched. The germline CDR1 and CDR2 sequences are SGHRS and YFSETQ. Complete variable domain (other parts from reference TRBV5-1 and TRBJ2-1): KAGVTQTPRYLIKTRGQQVTLSCSPISGHRSVSWYQQTPGQGLQFLFEYFSETQRNKGNFPGRFSGRQFSNSRSEMNVSTLELGDSALYLCASSFIAGGLGEQFFGPGTRLTVL.

In this sample, this clone turned up once. The V gene is TRBV9, the J gene TRBJ1-3, with D unclear. The germline gives CDR1 SGDLS, CDR2 YYNGEE. V gave up 0 bases and J gave up 4 bases, with 14 bases separating them. This CDR3 region has 16 residues. The CDR3 nucleotides are TGTGCCAGCAGCGTAGGGATTGACACGAGGGGAAACACCATATATTTT. It encodes CASSVGIDTRGNTIYF.

Only one count was recorded for this clone. This rearrangement joins TRBV7-3 to TRBJ2-3, with D unclear. Per germline, CDR1 SGHTA and CDR2 FQGTGA. The CDR3 has 14 residues. V was trimmed by 2 bases and J by 2 bases, leaving 8 bases between them. The CDR3, as DNA: TGTGCCAGCAGCTTAGTCGGGCCCACAGATACGCAGTATTTT. It codes for CASSLVGPTDTQYF. Filled out from reference TRBV7-3 and TRBJ2-3, the complete variable domain reads GAGVSQTPSNKVTEKGKYVELRCDPISGHTALYWYRQSLGQGPEFLIYFQGTGAADDSGLPNDRFFAVRPEGSVSTLKIQRTERGDSAVYLCASSLVGPTDTQYFGPGTRLTVL.

The chain couples TRBV4-1 to TRBJ1-2, with D possibly being TRBD1 (6 bases). The CDR3 length is 13 residues. CDR1 MGHRA and CDR2 YSYEKL come from the germline V gene. The ends were cut back, 2 bases at V and 4 bases at J, with 8 bases in the middle. The CDR3 region is CASSQRGPYGYTF. CDR3 DNA sequence: TGCGCCAGCAGCCAACGGGGGCCCTATGGCTACACCTTC.

The chain employs TRBV5-1 and TRBJ1-6; D ambiguous. CDR1 and CDR2 from the germline V gene are SGHRS and YFSETQ. This CDR3 comprises 14 residues. V lost 4 bases and J lost 8, with 13 bases in between. The CDR3 DNA reads TGCGCCAGCAGCCCAACTTCCGGGGATTCACCCCTCCACTTT. It translates to CASSPTSGDSPLHF.

V is TRBV1 and J is TRBJ1-3; no check of the table's D call, TRBD1, against the DNA was made. TRBV1 corresponds to a pseudogene. The CDR3 loop spans 17 amino acids. The CDR3 is CTSSQDLRQSSGNTIYF. CDR3 nucleotide sequence: TGCACCAGCAGCCAAGATCTGAGACAGAGCTCTGGAAACACCATATATTTT.

The chain recombines TRBV10-3 with TRBJ1-2; a possible D gene is TRBD1 (5 bases). Per the germline V gene, CDR1 is ENHRY and CDR2 is SYGVKD. The CDR3 extends over 13 amino acids. Trimming removed 2 bases at V and 8 bases at J, with 12 bases between. The DNA for the CDR3 is TGTGCCATCAGTGAGGGGGCTACCCTGGGCTACACCTTC. Translating gives CAISEGATLGYTF.

This chain joins TRBV6-5 and TRBJ1-1; the match to TRBD1 covers 10 bases. The CDR3 has 15 amino acids. V lost 2 bases and J lost 6; bases outside the gene matches: 6. Germline V gene lookup returns CDR1 MNHEY and CDR2 SVGAGI. The CDR3 nucleotides are TGTGCCAGCAGTTACCGGGACAGGGGCGTATCTGAAGCTTTCTTT. This translates into CASSYRDRGVSEAFF.

The rearrangement links TRBV7-2 to TRBJ2-2; D is uncertain. The V gene's germline CDR1 is SGHTA and CDR2 FQGNSA. The V end was cut by 1 base, the J end by 5 bases, with 5 bases between. This CDR3 has 13 amino acids. For the CDR3, the DNA is TGTGCCAGCAGCTTAGACAGAACCGGGGAGCTGTTTTTT. As protein: CASSLDRTGELFF. Based on the CDR3 plus reference TRBV7-2 and TRBJ2-2, the full variable domain is GAGVSQSPSNKVTEKGKDVELRCDPISGHTALYWYRQSLGQGLEFLIYFQGNSAPDKSGLPSDRFSAERTGGSVSTLTIQRTQQEDSAVYLCASSLDRTGELFFGEGSRLTVL.

DNA for the CDR3: TGTGCCAGCAGCACGGACCAGGCGGAGCAGTACTTC. It specifies CASSTDQAEQYF. The genes are TRBV7-8 and TRBJ2-7; D call uncertain. The CDR3 contains 12 residues. Germline CDR1 and CDR2: SGHVS and FQNEAQ. The ends were cut back, 5 bases at V and 7 bases at J, with 12 bases in the middle.

The V and J genes are TRBV18 and TRBJ1-5; 8 bases align to TRBD1. The CDR3 is made up of 14 amino acids. J was trimmed by 4 bases and V by 6 bases; bases with no gene match: 5. Germline CDR1 and CDR2: KGHSH and LQKENI. The CDR3 sequence is CASSPGQGNQPQHF. The CDR3 DNA reads TGTGCCAGCTCGCCCGGACAGGGTAATCAGCCCCAGCATTTT.

About this clone itself: One end of the junction does not line up with germline, which may come from a read error. The chain employs TRBV5-1 and TRBJ2-1; D not certain. The CDR3 contains 13 residues. Germline V gene data show CDR1 as SGHRS and CDR2 as YFSETQ. As DNA, the CDR3 is TGCGCCAGCAGCTCCGGCTCCTCTAATGCGCAGTTCTTC. It codes for CASSSGSSNAQFF.

As to this clone: At one end the junction does not follow the germline gene, possibly because of a read error. The chain uses TRBV7-7 and TRBJ1-4, with a possible D match to TRBD1 (5 bases). Germline CDR1 SSHAT, CDR2 FNYEAQ (reference sequence). This CDR3 comprises 13 residues. The CDR3 DNA reads as TGTGCTAGCAGCGCTGACAGAAATGAAAAACTGTTTTTT. This encodes CASSADRNEKLFF.

The rearrangement joins TRBV5-4 to TRBJ2-1; 7 bases are a match to TRBD2. This CDR3 is 16 amino acids long. The trim removed 1 base at V and 10 bases at J, leaving 14 bases unmatched. Germline V gene sequence: CDR1 SGHNT, CDR2 YYREEE (reference sequence). The CDR3, as DNA: TGTGCCAGCAGCTTGATAGGCGGACTAGTGATACTGGAGCAGTTCTTC. Translation gives CASSLIGGLVILEQFF.

V and J are TRBV28 and TRBJ1-2, with D possibly matching TRBD1 (5 bases). The CDR3 covers 15 residues. V shed 2 bases and J shed 4 bases, with 14 bases lying between them. Germline V gene lookup returns CDR1 MDHEN and CDR2 SYDVKM. The CDR3 is CASSLGSWDLYGYTF. The DNA of the CDR3 is TGTGCCAGCAGTTTAGGGTCTTGGGACCTCTATGGCTACACCTTC.

The chain couples TRBV6-1 to TRBJ2-7; TRBD2 aligns across 12 bases. Unmatched junction bases numbered 6, after V lost 4 bases and J lost 5 bases. Germline loops: CDR1 MNHNS, CDR2 SASEGT. This CDR3 comprises 15 residues. The CDR3 spells CASSASSGGAHEQYF. CDR3 nucleotides: TGTGCCAGCAGTGCCTCTAGCGGGGGGGCCCACGAGCAGTACTTC.

The chain couples TRBV27 to TRBJ2-5; D ambiguous. CDR3 length: 15 amino acids. Germline CDR1 MNHEY, CDR2 SMNVEV (reference sequence). Trimming removed 4 bases at V and 5 bases at J, with 17 bases between. Here the CDR3 reads CASSSRTLLGETQYF. The CDR3 nucleotides are TGTGCCAGCAGTTCAAGGACCCTCCTGGGGGAGACCCAGTACTTC.

Turning to this clone: Other DNA sequences from this sample encode an identical CDR3 as well. V and J are TRBV2 and TRBJ2-5; perhaps TRBD1 as D (5 bases). Germline V gene lookup returns CDR1 SNHLY and CDR2 FYNNEI. CDR3 length equals 14 residues. V dropped 6 bases and J dropped 0 bases, with 11 bases sitting between them. The CDR3 DNA reads as TGTGCCAGCAGCGTTGACAGATACCAAGAGACCCAGTACTTC. This translates into CASSVDRYQETQYF.